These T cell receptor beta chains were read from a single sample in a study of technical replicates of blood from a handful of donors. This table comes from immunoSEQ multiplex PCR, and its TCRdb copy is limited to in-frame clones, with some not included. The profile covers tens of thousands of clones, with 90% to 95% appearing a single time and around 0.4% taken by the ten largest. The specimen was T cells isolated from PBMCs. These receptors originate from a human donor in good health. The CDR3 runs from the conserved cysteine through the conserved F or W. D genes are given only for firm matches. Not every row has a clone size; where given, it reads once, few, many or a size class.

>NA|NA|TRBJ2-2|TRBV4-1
CASSHDYPSELFF
TGCGCCAGCAGCCACGACTACCCGAGCGAGCTGTTTTTT
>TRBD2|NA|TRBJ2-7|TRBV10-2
CASSETSGQSSYEQYF
TGCGCCAGCAGTGAGACTAGCGGGCAAAGCTCCTACGAGCAGTACTTC
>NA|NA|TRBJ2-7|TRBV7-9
CASSLVGTRYEQYF
TGTGCCAGCAGCTTAGTTGGGACTCGCTACGAGCAGTACTTC
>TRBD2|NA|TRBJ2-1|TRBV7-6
CASSLPGGAVANYNEQFF
TGTGCCAGCAGCTTACCCGGGGGGGCTGTCGCCAACTACAATGAGCAGTTCTTC
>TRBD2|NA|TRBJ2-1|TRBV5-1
CASSSPGTTTYNEQFF
TGCGCCAGCAGCTCCCCCGGGACTACAACCTACAATGAGCAGTTCTTC
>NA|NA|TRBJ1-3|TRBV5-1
CASSSDILSSGNTIYF
TGCGCCAGCAGTTCGGACATCCTCAGCTCTGGAAACACCATATATTTT
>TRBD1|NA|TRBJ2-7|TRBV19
CASSGAVGTVYEQYF
TGTGCCAGTAGTGGCGCGGTTGGGACAGTTTACGAGCAGTACTTC
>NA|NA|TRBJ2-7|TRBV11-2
CASSLDRGNEQYF
TGTGCCAGCAGCTTAGATCGGGGGAACGAGCAGTACTTC
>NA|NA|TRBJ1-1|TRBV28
CASSVYRVSTEAFF
TGTGCCAGCAGTGTCTACAGGGTATCCACTGAAGCTTTCTTT
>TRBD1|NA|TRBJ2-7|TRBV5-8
CASNTGGSYEQYF
TGTGCCAGCAACACAGGGGGTTCCTACGAGCAGTACTTC
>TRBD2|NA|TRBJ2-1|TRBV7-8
CASSLGLAGSSSYNEQFF
TGTGCCAGCAGCTTAGGACTAGCGGGTTCTAGCTCCTACAATGAGCAGTTCTTC
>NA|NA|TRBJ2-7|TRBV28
CASRLPGESYEQYF
TGTGCCAGCAGACTTCCGGGAGAGAGCTACGAGCAGTACTTC
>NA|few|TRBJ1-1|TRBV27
CASSLGLNTEAFF
TGTGCCAGCAGTTTAGGCTTGAACACTGAAGCTTTCTTT
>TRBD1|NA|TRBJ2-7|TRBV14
CASSQPRQGLSEQYF
TGTGCCAGCAGCCAACCCCGACAGGGGTTGAGCGAGCAGTACTTC
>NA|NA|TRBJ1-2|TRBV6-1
CASSEVYGYTF
TGTGCCAGCAGTGAAGTATATGGCTACACCTTC
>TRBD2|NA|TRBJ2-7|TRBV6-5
CASSFGTSVYEQYF
TGTGCCAGCAGTTTCGGGACTAGCGTTTACGAGCAGTACTTC
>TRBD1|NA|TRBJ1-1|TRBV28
CASSLTFKLEGTGERDTEAFF
TGTGCCAGCAGTTTGACATTCAAGTTGGAGGGGACAGGGGAGAGGGACACTGAAGCTTTCTTT
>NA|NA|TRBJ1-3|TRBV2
CASQGNGNTIYF
TGTGCCAGTCAGGGGAACGGAAACACCATATATTTT
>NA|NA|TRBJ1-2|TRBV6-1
CARRDGANYGYTF
TGTGCCAGGCGGGACGGAGCTAACTATGGCTACACCTTC
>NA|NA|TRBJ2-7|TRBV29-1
CSAARDWTLEQYF
TGCAGCGCAGCCCGGGACTGGACCCTCGAGCAGTACTTC
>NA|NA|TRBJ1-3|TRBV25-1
CASSDPGFSGNTIYF
TGTGCCAGCAGTGACCCAGGGTTCTCTGGAAACACCATATATTTT
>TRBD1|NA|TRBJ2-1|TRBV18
CASSPLTGMRNEQFF
TGTGCCAGCTCACCGTTGACAGGGATGAGGAATGAGCAGTTCTTC
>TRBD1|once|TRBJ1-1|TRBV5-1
CASSLGQGAMNTEAFF
TGCGCCAGCAGCTTGGGACAGGGGGCTATGAACACTGAAGCTTTCTTT
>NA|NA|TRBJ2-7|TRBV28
CASSLTRWDYEQYF
TGTGCCAGCAGTTTAACTAGGTGGGACTACGAGCAGTACTTC
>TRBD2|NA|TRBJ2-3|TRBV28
CASSRPSGGTDTQYF
TGTGCCAGCAGTCGACCTAGCGGGGGCACAGATACGCAGTATTTT
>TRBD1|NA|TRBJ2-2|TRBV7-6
CASSWGTANTGELFF
TGTGCCAGCAGCTGGGGGACAGCGAACACCGGGGAGCTGTTTTTT
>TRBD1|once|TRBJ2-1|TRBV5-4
CASSIGQGAYNEQFF
TGTGCCAGCAGCATCGGACAGGGGGCATACAATGAGCAGTTCTTC
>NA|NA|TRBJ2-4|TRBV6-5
CASSGSGKNIQYF
TGTGCCAGCAGTGGTAGCGGAAAAAACATTCAGTACTTC
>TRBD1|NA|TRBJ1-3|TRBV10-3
CAISQGALISGNTIYF
TGTGCCATCAGTCAGGGGGCGTTAATCTCTGGAAACACCATATATTTT
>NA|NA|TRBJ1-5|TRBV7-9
CASRSTGNQPQHF
TGTGCCAGCAGATCTACAGGTAATCAGCCCCAGCATTTT
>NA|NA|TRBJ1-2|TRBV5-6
CASSSVITGSYGYTF
TGTGCCAGCAGCTCAGTAATAACAGGAAGCTATGGCTACACCTTC
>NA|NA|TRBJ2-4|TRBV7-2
CASSVQGGSENIQYF
TGTGCCAGCAGCGTACAGGGAGGGTCAGAAAACATTCAGTACTTC
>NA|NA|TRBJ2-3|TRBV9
CASSGTLANTDTQYF
TGTGCCAGCAGCGGAACGCTAGCGAATACAGATACGCAGTATTTT
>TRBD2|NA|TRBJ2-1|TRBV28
CASSFPASGRRVGFF
TGTGCCAGCAGTTTTCCCGCTAGCGGGAGAAGGGTAGGGTTCTTC
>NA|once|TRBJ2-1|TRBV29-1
CSASTSSAYNEQFF
TGCAGCGCCTCGACTAGTTCCGCCTACAATGAGCAGTTCTTC
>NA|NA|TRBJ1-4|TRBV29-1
CSVLIAGEEKLFF
TGCAGCGTTCTAATTGCAGGGGAAGAAAAACTGTTTTTT
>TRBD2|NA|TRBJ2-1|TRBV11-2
CASSLIGTGGPNEQFF
TGTGCCAGCAGCTTAATAGGGACGGGAGGGCCCAATGAGCAGTTCTTC
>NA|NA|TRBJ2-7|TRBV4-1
CASSHEPGLLYEQYF
TGCGCCAGCAGCCATGAACCCGGACTATTGTACGAGCAGTACTTC
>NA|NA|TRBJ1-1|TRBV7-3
CASAEGGTEAFF
TGTGCCAGCGCAGAAGGGGGCACTGAAGCTTTCTTT
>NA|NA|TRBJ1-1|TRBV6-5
CASSSTGTWFKAFF
TGTGCCAGCAGTTCTACCGGGACATGGTTTAAAGCTTTCTTT
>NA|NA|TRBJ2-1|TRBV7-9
CASSLSPAGSYNEQFF
TGTGCCAGCAGCTTATCACCAGCGGGTAGCTACAATGAGCAGTTCTTC
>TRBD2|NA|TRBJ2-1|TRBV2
CASTRFDPGLGYEQFF
TGTGCCAGCACGCGGTTCGATCCGGGACTAGGTTATGAGCAGTTCTTC
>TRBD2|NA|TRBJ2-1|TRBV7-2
CASSLAGLAYNEQFF
TGTGCCAGCAGCTTAGCGGGACTAGCATACAATGAGCAGTTCTTC
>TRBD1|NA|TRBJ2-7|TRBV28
CASRDRGDEQYF
TGTGCCAGCAGGGACAGGGGGGACGAGCAGTACTTC